The present T cell receptor beta chain was sequenced within a study of post-analysis software for immune sequencing data. As for the study in general: Included among the disease courses, which were recorded for the cohort, were relapsing-remitting, secondary progressive and progressive-relapsing multiple sclerosis.

TCR beta cDNA libraries included unique molecular identifiers. TCRdb redid the calling of the PCR reads with MiXCR, one entry per CDR3 protein. This repertoire shows hundreds of thousands of distinct CDR3 sequences, 39% found once; its top ten account for under 9%. Only a few counts were recorded for this clonotype. What it binds is unknown. General study results and limits: Patients showed TRBV5-6, TRBV5-1 and TRBV20-1 among four to six TRBV segments more frequent than in controls.

Between the trimmed V and J ends, which lost 2 bases and 1 base, there was a span of 9 bases. This CDR3 is built from 15 residues. Germline CDR1 and CDR2: MNHEY and SVGAGI. The J gene is TRBJ2-1, the V gene TRBV6-5, with D unresolved. This TCR derives from a girl aged 2 to 9 with multiple sclerosis. Sequencing was done on a sample of blood. CDR3 amino acids: CASSYGTRSYNEQFF. The DNA of the CDR3 is TGTGCCAGCAGTTACGGCACTCGTTCCTACAATGAGCAGTTCTTC.